This T cell receptor (beta chain) was sequenced in a study (dated by TCRdb to about 2013). V and J lose 3 bases and 7 bases, and a span of 10 bases separates them. CDR1 and CDR2 were assigned from the germline V gene as SQVTM and ANQGSEA. The CDR3 spans 12 residues, from the cysteine through the phenylalanine. CDR3 DNA is the only sequence kept; it has 36 bases, read in frame from the first base. These reads were obtained on an Illumina Genome Analyzer IIx. TCRdb ran its own pipeline on the public reads, namely fastp trimming at Q25 and MiXCR clone calling, and kept in-frame beta chains. Each CDR3 protein gets just one entry, which takes the most common genes and DNA from the rows behind it. The sample table contains 12,000 to 15,000 distinct CDR3 sequences; only one count was recorded for approximately 37% of them. The leading ten clones occupy 15% to 20% of the sample. This clonotype was found many times. It has no known antigen specificity. Per-nucleotide qualities are absent, and no much larger clonotype sits a single base away.

This TCR was recovered from a human donor. The specimen was blood. The chain is assembled from TRBV29-1 and TRBJ2-1, with the D gene not clear enough to name. The bases are TGCAGCGTTGAGACGGCAACAAATGAGCAGTTCTTC. Its translation is CSVETATNEQFF.